The rows below give T cell receptor beta chains drawn from one sample of a study of T cell clones after liver transplantation. Assay used: immunoSEQ multiplex PCR; TCRdb lists only in-frame clones, some missing. The data contain fewer than 50,000 clones, around 84% of them singletons. The specimen was CD4+ T cells from blood, collected 24 months after liver transplant. Source of these receptors: a human patient who received a liver transplant. Among the T cells, some may be from the graft donor. CDR3s include the opening cysteine and the closing phenylalanine or tryptophan. D genes are given only for firm matches. Where a row states a size, it is once, few, many or the class of an expanded clone; other rows omit it.

J: TRBJ2-5; D: TRBD2; V: TRBV6-5; size: NA; CDR3: CASSYSEAGFQETQYF; DNA: TGTGCCAGCAGTTACTCCGAAGCGGGGTTCCAGGAGACCCAGTACTTC
J: TRBJ1-5; D: NA; V: TRBV30; size: NA; CDR3: CAWSPQGLPSQPQHF; DNA: TGTGCCTGGAGCCCACAGGGCCTCCCAAGTCAGCCCCAGCATTTT
J: TRBJ1-1; D: NA; V: TRBV2; size: NA; CDR3: CASMFGRARGTEAFF; DNA: TGTGCCAGCATGTTCGGGCGGGCCCGGGGCACTGAAGCTTTCTTT
J: TRBJ2-4; D: NA; V: TRBV11-3; size: NA; CDR3: CASSPSTGPKNIQYF; DNA: TGTGCCAGCAGCCCCTCGACTGGACCCAAAAACATTCAGTACTTC
J: TRBJ1-1; D: TRBD1; V: TRBV2; size: once; CDR3: CASSGTEGTEAFF; DNA: TGTGCCAGCAGCGGGACAGAAGGAACTGAAGCTTTCTTT
J: TRBJ2-2; D: NA; V: TRBV30; size: NA; CDR3: CAWSVSPTGELFF; DNA: TGTGCCTGGAGTGTATCCCCAACCGGGGAGCTGTTTTTT
J: TRBJ1-2; D: TRBD1; V: TRBV5-1; size: few; CDR3: CASSLSGGAGGYTF; DNA: TGCGCCAGCAGCTTGTCAGGGGGCGCGGGAGGCTACACCTTC
J: TRBJ2-5; D: NA; V: TRBV19; size: NA; CDR3: CASSLRTPQETQYF; DNA: TGTGCCAGTAGTCTGAGGACACCTCAAGAGACCCAGTACTTC
J: TRBJ2-7; D: TRBD1; V: TRBV18; size: NA; CDR3: CASSPGTGSDEQYF; DNA: TGTGCCAGCTCACCGGGGACAGGGTCCGACGAGCAGTACTTC
J: TRBJ1-4; D: TRBD1; V: TRBV9; size: few; CDR3: CASSVGSQGEGNEKLFF; DNA: TGTGCCAGCAGCGTAGGGTCCCAGGGGGAGGGTAATGAAAAACTGTTTTTT
J: TRBJ1-5; D: NA; V: TRBV19; size: NA; CDR3: CASRILTFNQPQHF; DNA: TGTGCCAGTCGTATCCTTACCTTTAATCAGCCCCAGCATTTT
J: TRBJ1-1; D: NA; V: TRBV12-5; size: NA; CDR3: CASGSRNEAFF; DNA: TGTGCTAGTGGTTCGCGGAATGAAGCTTTCTTT
J: TRBJ2-6; D: NA; V: TRBV7-9; size: NA; CDR3: CASSTGSSGANVLTF; DNA: TGTGCCAGCAGCACGGGAAGCTCTGGGGCCAACGTCCTGACTTTC
J: TRBJ1-2; D: TRBD1; V: TRBV28; size: NA; CDR3: CASSLPSTGFGGYTF; DNA: TGTGCCAGCAGTTTACCATCGACAGGGTTCGGCGGCTACACCTTC
J: TRBJ2-2; D: NA; V: TRBV7-9; size: NA; CDR3: CASSLGHLNTGELFF; DNA: TGTGCCAGCAGCCTGGGACATCTGAACACCGGGGAGCTGTTTTTT
J: TRBJ1-6; D: TRBD1; V: TRBV6-5; size: NA; CDR3: CASSSSTGRNSPLHF; DNA: TGTGCCAGCAGTTCATCGACAGGGAGGAATTCACCCCTCCACTTT
J: TRBJ1-1; D: TRBD1; V: TRBV6-5; size: NA; CDR3: CASSYSTGEAFF; DNA: TGTGCCAGCAGTTACTCGACAGGGGAAGCTTTCTTT
J: TRBJ2-2; D: NA; V: TRBV11-3; size: NA; CDR3: CASSVTRTGELFF; DNA: TGTGCCAGCAGTGTGACAAGAACCGGGGAGCTGTTTTTT
J: TRBJ2-3; D: TRBD2; V: TRBV7-9; size: NA; CDR3: CASSLGGTSGPTDTQYF; DNA: TGTGCCAGCAGCTTAGGGGGGACTAGCGGACCCACAGATACGCAGTATTTT
J: TRBJ2-7; D: TRBD1; V: TRBV15; size: NA; CDR3: CATSRDGTGGKENEQYF; DNA: TGTGCCACCAGCAGAGATGGTACAGGGGGTAAAGAAAACGAGCAGTACTTC
J: TRBJ2-5; D: NA; V: TRBV18; size: NA; CDR3: CASSPTARETQYF; DNA: TGTGCCAGCTCACCAACTGCCCGGGAGACCCAGTACTTC
J: TRBJ2-3; D: NA; V: TRBV7-3; size: NA; CDR3: CASSHQAGASTDTQYF; DNA: TGTGCCAGCAGCCACCAGGCGGGTGCTAGCACAGATACGCAGTATTTT
J: TRBJ2-2; D: NA; V: TRBV7-6; size: NA; CDR3: CASRLTAASTGELFF; DNA: TGTGCCAGCAGATTGACAGCCGCGAGCACCGGGGAGCTGTTTTTT
J: TRBJ1-1; D: TRBD1; V: TRBV6-6; size: few; CDR3: CASSSGQGIDTEAFF; DNA: TGTGCCAGCAGTTCCGGACAGGGAATCGACACTGAAGCTTTCTTT
J: TRBJ1-5; D: TRBD1; V: TRBV6-1; size: NA; CDR3: CASSWTGGDQPQHF; DNA: TGTGCCAGCAGTTGGACAGGGGGGGATCAGCCCCAGCATTTT
J: TRBJ1-1; D: NA; V: TRBV9; size: NA; CDR3: CASSVAGVDTEAFF; DNA: TGTGCCAGCAGCGTAGCTGGGGTGGACACTGAAGCTTTCTTT
J: TRBJ1-1; D: NA; V: TRBV7-9; size: NA; CDR3: CASSSRDLNTEAFF; DNA: TGTGCCAGCAGCTCCCGGGACCTGAACACTGAAGCTTTCTTT
J: TRBJ2-6; D: NA; V: TRBV18; size: NA; CDR3: CASSSAVFSSGANVLTF; DNA: TGTGCCAGCTCTTCCGCCGTATTCAGCTCTGGGGCCAACGTCCTGACTTTC
J: TRBJ1-1; D: TRBD1; V: TRBV5-1; size: NA; CDR3: CASSPRTGVNEAFF; DNA: TGCGCCAGCAGCCCCCGGACAGGAGTAAATGAAGCTTTCTTT
J: TRBJ2-1; D: NA; V: TRBV7-2; size: few; CDR3: CASSLLNEQFF; DNA: TGTGCCAGCAGCTTACTCAATGAGCAGTTCTTC
J: TRBJ2-5; D: TRBD2; V: TRBV14; size: NA; CDR3: CASSRYGTSLETQYF; DNA: TGTGCCAGCAGCCGGTACGGGACTAGCCTGGAGACCCAGTACTTC
J: TRBJ1-1; D: TRBD1; V: TRBV7-2; size: once; CDR3: CASSQLGGQGASEAFF; DNA: TGTGCCAGCAGCCAATTAGGGGGACAGGGAGCTTCCGAAGCTTTCTTT
J: TRBJ2-6; D: NA; V: TRBV30; size: NA; CDR3: CAWTETNSGANVLTF; DNA: TGTGCCTGGACGGAGACGAACTCTGGGGCCAACGTCCTGACTTTC